The clone carrying this TCR beta chain has a count of ten or more. MiXCR, run by TCRdb on the reads, gives a single entry per CDR3 protein. The repertoire holds roughly 190,000 distinct CDR3 sequences, with nearly 9.5% as singletons. Deletions cut 0 bases from V and 0 bases from J, with 10 bases between. Germline V gene lookup returns CDR1 SGHRS and CDR2 YFSETQ. This CDR3 has 17 residues. This specimen comes from a study of T cell repertoires in cytomegalovirus infection. This receptor was taken from a human donor in good health (CMV status not recorded). Some clones in this sample may be carry-over from other donors' samples. Sequenced material: PBMCs. The J gene is TRBJ1-6, the V gene TRBV5-1; D gene ambiguous. CDR3 in DNA: TGCGCCAGCAGCTTGGGGTCGGATTCCTCCTATAATTCACCCCTCCACTTT. It specifies CASSLGSDSSYNSPLHF. Full variable domain (remainder filled in from reference TRBV5-1 and TRBJ1-6): KAGVTQTPRYLIKTRGQQVTLSCSPISGHRSVSWYQQTPGQGLQFLFEYFSETQRNKGNFPGRFSGRQFSNSRSEMNVSTLELGDSALYLCASSLGSDSSYNSPLHFGNGTRLTVT.